These 6 T cell receptor beta chains were sequenced from one sample in a study of blood T cell repertoires in COVID-19. Assay: immunoSEQ multiplex PCR; the TCRdb copy retains only in-frame clones and omits some. The sample lists 120,000 to 150,000 clones, 70% to 90% occurring once. Sequencing was performed on peripheral blood. These TCRs come from a human donor with acute or convalescent COVID-19. The donor label of this sample is uncertain.

The gene calls are TRBV9 and TRBJ2-7; weak D call: TRBD1 (6 bases). The CDR3 extends over 12 amino acids. Looked up from germline, CDR1 is SGDLS and CDR2 is YYNGEE. Between the trimmed V and J ends, which lost 3 bases and 3 bases, there was a span of 7 bases. The CDR3, as DNA: TGTGCCAGCAGCGAGGGGGACTACGAGCAGTACTTC. It yields the protein CASSEGDYEQYF.

The J gene is TRBJ1-5, the V gene TRBV4-1, with TRBD1 as a possible D gene (5 bases). The CDR3 is 15 amino acids. CDR1 and CDR2 (germline): MGHRA, YSYEKL. The V gene lost 4 bases and the J gene lost 0 bases, with 10 bases spanning the gap. The CDR3 DNA sequence: TGCGCCAGCAGCCTGGGGGAGGGTAGCAATCAGCCCCAGCATTTT. Residues: CASSLGEGSNQPQHF.

In DNA form, the CDR3 reads TGCGCCAGCAGCCAAACATCCCGCCACTACGAGCAGTACTTC. It translates to CASSQTSRHYEQYF. The V gene is TRBV4-3, the J gene TRBJ2-7, with unresolved D. Germline assignment: CDR1 LGHNA and CDR2 YSLEER. The CDR3 is 14 amino acids. The V end lost 2 bases, the J end lost 3 bases, and 11 bases lay between the germline ends.

The rearrangement joins TRBV7-2 to TRBJ1-5; D perhaps matches TRBD1 (5 bases). Germline loops: CDR1 SGHTA, CDR2 FQGNSA. V dropped 5 bases and J dropped 0 bases, with 8 bases sitting between them. The CDR3 spans 14 residues. CDR3 nucleotides: TGTGCCAGCAGCCCTGACAGTAGCAATCAGCCCCAGCATTTT. Translating gives CASSPDSSNQPQHF.

CDR3 residues: CASSSTGDSPLHF. For the CDR3, the DNA is TGTGCCAGTAGCTCGACAGGAGATTCACCCCTCCACTTT. V is TRBV19 and J is TRBJ1-6, with a weak D call TRBD1 (6 bases). Trimming removed 6 bases at V and 8 bases at J, with 11 bases between. Germline values: CDR1 LNHDA, CDR2 SQIVND (reference sequence). The CDR3 is 13 residues long.

V and J are TRBV18 and TRBJ2-1; TRBD2 aligns across 11 bases. Per germline, CDR1 KGHSH and CDR2 LQKENI. Trimming cost V 6 bases and J 3 bases; bases outside gene matches: 4. The CDR3 runs to 15 residues. CDR3 bases: TGTGCCAGCTCTGTAGCGGGGGGGAACTACAATGAGCAGTTCTTC. Residues: CASSVAGGNYNEQFF.